This entry lists 17 T cell receptor beta chains sequenced from one sample in a study of T-cell reconstitution after alpha-beta-depleted transplantation in children. The library targeted TCRbeta and was prepared with unique molecular identifiers. TCRdb reanalysed the PCR reads using MiXCR and keeps one entry per CDR3 protein. The repertoire holds about 610,000 distinct CDR3 sequences, with over 9.5% as singletons. The material sequenced was PBMCs from the stem cell graft donor, taken from the stem cell graft. Every receptor here comes from a human donor who donated a stem cell graft to a child with acute myeloid leukemia.

This clonotype was seen ten or more times. The chain combines TRBV12-3 or TRBV12-4 with TRBJ2-7; D remains unclear. V lost 6 bases and J 4 bases, leaving 13 bases between the germline ends. There are 13 residues in the CDR3. This CDR3 reads CASSQSSVYEQYF. CDR3 in DNA: TGTGCCAGCAGCCAATCCTCAGTATACGAGCAGTACTTC.

The rearrangement joins TRBV29-1 to TRBJ1-5; 12 positions match TRBD1. Per the germline V gene, CDR1 is SQVTM and CDR2 is ANQGSEA. The CDR3 sequence is 17 residues long. J was trimmed by 0 bases and V by 6 bases; bases with no gene match: 9. CDR3 protein: CSVAGTGGSNSNQPQHF. The CDR3 region has the DNA TGCAGCGTCGCCGGGACAGGGGGCTCCAATAGCAATCAGCCCCAGCATTTT.

This clonotype was seen many times. This rearrangement joins TRBV12-3 or TRBV12-4 to TRBJ2-7; D possibly matches TRBD1 or TRBD2 (5 bases each). Trimming left V 3 bases short and J 6 bases short, with 12 bases between. CDR3 size: 13 residues. The CDR3 loop reads CASSLMGVGEQYF. In DNA form, the CDR3 reads TGTGCCAGCAGTTTGATGGGGGTTGGCGAGCAGTACTTC.

In this sample, this clonotype turned up many times. The chain joins TRBV4-3 to TRBJ2-5; D gene unclear. The V gene's germline CDR1 is LGHNA and CDR2 YSLEER. This CDR3 region has 15 residues. V was cut by 1 base and J by 3 bases, with 12 bases left in between. In DNA form, the CDR3 reads TGCGCCAGCAGCCAAGGGCAACTCGCGGAAGAGACCCAGTACTTC. It yields the protein CASSQGQLAEETQYF.

This clonotype has ten or more counts. The chain joins TRBV2 to TRBJ2-7; the match to TRBD1 covers 8 bases. Germline loops: CDR1 SNHLY, CDR2 FYNNEI. The CDR3 totals 13 residues. J was trimmed by 3 bases and V by 10 bases; bases with no gene match: 8. CDR3 DNA: TGTGCCACCGAGGACAGGGTCATCTACGAGCAGTACTTC. This translates into CATEDRVIYEQYF.

J is TRBJ1-5 and V is TRBV9, with D uncertain. The CDR3 has 16 residues. V lost 0 bases and J lost 3, with 13 bases in between. Germline V lookup: CDR1 SGDLS, CDR2 YYNGEE. CDR3: CASSVDGGLDNQPQHF. The DNA for the CDR3 is TGTGCCAGCAGCGTAGACGGAGGGTTGGACAATCAGCCCCAGCATTTT. The entire variable domain, with the rest obtained from reference TRBV9 and TRBJ1-5, is as follows: DSGVTQTPKHLITATGQRVTLRCSPRSGDLSVYWYQQSLDQGLQFLIQYYNGEERAKGNILERFSAQQFPDLHSELNLSSLELGDSALYFCASSVDGGLDNQPQHFGDGTRLSIL.

This chain connects TRBV30 to TRBJ2-7; weak D call: TRBD2 (5 bases). This CDR3 is built from 11 residues. Germline V CDR1 and CDR2: GTSNPN, SVGIG (reference sequence). With 1 base removed from V and 7 bases from J, the gap between germline ends came to 8 bases. CDR3 region: CAWSDREEQYF. CDR3 sequence (DNA): TGTGCCTGGAGTGACCGGGAAGAGCAGTACTTC.

The chain carries TRBV20-1 and TRBJ2-3; 11 bases align to TRBD2. Germline lookup yields CDR1 DFQATT and CDR2 SNEGSKA (reference sequence). The CDR3 spans 16 residues. As DNA, the CDR3 is TGCAGGCTGCTAGCGGGAGGAGGCCCCGGGGCAGATACGCAGTATTTT. This translates into CRLLAGGGPGADTQYF.

The CDR3: CSARSSGGETQYF. The CDR3 region has the DNA TGCAGTGCTAGGTCTAGCGGGGGGGAGACCCAGTACTTC. The rearrangement links TRBV20-1 to TRBJ2-5; 11 positions agree with TRBD2. The germline V gene encodes CDR1 DFQATT and CDR2 SNEGSKA (reference sequence). The V and J ends lost 3 bases and 5 bases, in that order; junction bases with no gene match: 2. The CDR3 loop spans 13 amino acids.

This clonotype was seen a handful of times. The V gene is TRBV6-5, the J gene TRBJ1-5; 7 bases match TRBD1. This CDR3 is 15 amino acids long. The germline V gene has CDR1 MNHEY and CDR2 SVGAGI. The V and J ends lost 2 bases and 3 bases, in that order; junction bases with no gene match: 4. The CDR3 DNA follows: TGTGCCAGCAGTTACAACAGGGGTGACAATCAGCCCCAGCATTTT. As protein: CASSYNRGDNQPQHF.

The genes are TRBV29-1 and TRBJ2-7; 7 bases align to TRBD1. Germline CDR1 reads SQVTM; CDR2 reads ANQGSEA. J was trimmed by 2 bases and V by 6 bases; bases with no gene match: 10. This CDR3 has 14 amino acids. The CDR3 loop reads CSVLRVGGPYEQYF. DNA for the CDR3: TGCAGCGTATTGAGGGTAGGGGGCCCCTACGAGCAGTACTTC.

Many counts were recorded for this clonotype. The chain employs TRBV20-1 and TRBJ1-2; D uncertain. Germline assignment: CDR1 DFQATT and CDR2 SNEGSKA (reference sequence). V gave up 2 bases and J gave up 7 bases, with 14 bases separating them. The CDR3 runs to 13 residues. The CDR3 loop is CSARKDGAGGYTF. CDR3 bases: TGCAGTGCTAGAAAAGACGGCGCTGGTGGCTACACCTTC.

This sequence joins TRBV20-1 and TRBJ2-7; 7 nucleotides align to TRBD1. The CDR3 is made up of 12 amino acids. CDR1 is DFQATT, CDR2 SNEGSKA, per germline (reference sequence). The trim removed 4 bases at V and 3 bases at J, leaving 3 bases unmatched. The CDR3 DNA sequence: TGCAGTGCTATGCAGGGGGTCTACGAGCAGTACTTC. It is translated as CSAMQGVYEQYF.

The genes are TRBV7-9 and TRBJ2-5; no definite D call. The V gene lost 3 bases and the J gene lost 4 bases, with 6 bases spanning the gap. The CDR3 has 12 residues. Looked up from germline, CDR1 is SEHNR and CDR2 is FQNEAQ (reference sequence). CDR3 sequence reads: CASSFLLETQYF. CDR3 coding DNA: TGTGCCAGCAGCTTCCTCCTAGAGACCCAGTACTTC.

Many counts were recorded for this clonotype. The CDR3 spells CASSLIVSGTDTQYF. As DNA, the CDR3 is TGCGCCAGCAGCTTGATAGTTTCCGGCACAGATACGCAGTATTTT. The chain has TRBV5-1 and TRBJ2-3; no firm D call. Trimming took off 1 base at V and 1 base at J, with 10 bases between the two ends. The CDR3 totals 15 residues. The germline CDR1 and CDR2 sequences are SGHRS and YFSETQ.

This clonotype appeared many times. This chain uses TRBV3-1 with TRBJ2-4, with unresolved D. Germline V gives CDR1 LGHDT, CDR2 YNNKEL (reference sequence). CDR3 length: 16 residues. V was trimmed by 4 bases and J by 0 bases, leaving 13 bases between them. Written as DNA, the CDR3 is TGTGCCAGCAGCCCCGTGGCCCAAGTAGCCAAAAACATTCAGTACTTC. Encoded protein: CASSPVAQVAKNIQYF.

This clonotype has at least ten counts. This sequence joins TRBV7-6 and TRBJ2-2; D is ambiguous. The CDR3 sequence is 16 residues long. The ends were cut back, 1 base at V and 3 bases at J, with 12 bases in the middle. Germline-derived CDR1 and CDR2 are SGHVS and FNYEAQ. The CDR3 coding sequence is TGTGCCAGCAGCTTAGGCAAGGGCATAGACACCGGGGAGCTGTTTTTT. This translates into CASSLGKGIDTGELFF.